A selection of T cell receptor beta chains follows, all from one sample in a study of cytomegalovirus exposure and HLA in healthy donors. The repertoire was sequenced with immunoSEQ multiplex PCR; TCRdb's copy has only in-frame clones and lacks some. This sample has about 82,000 clones, with around 79% found just once. Sequenced: PBMCs. Every receptor here comes from a human donor in good health. Both conserved end residues are part of each CDR3. Each record gives: clone size, D gene, V gene, J gene, CDR3 DNA, CDR3 protein. A D gene is named only where the DNA matches it firmly. Only part of the rows carry a size: once, few, many, or a class if the clone is expanded.

NA	NA	TRBV2	TRBJ1-5	TGTGCCAGCAGGATGGACGGGAATAGCAATCAGCCCCAGCATTTT	CASRMDGNSNQPQHF
NA	NA	TRBV6-6	TRBJ2-7	TGTGCCAGCAGTTACTTGACAGACAACGGCCCCTACGAGCAGTACTTC	CASSYLTDNGPYEQYF
NA	NA	TRBV29-1	TRBJ1-1	TGCAGCGTTGAACAGGCCAGCGGTTCTGAAGCTTTCTTT	CSVEQASGSEAFF
few	NA	TRBV7-9	TRBJ1-2	TGTGCCAGCAGCCTGCAGGGCTATGGCTACACCTTC	CASSLQGYGYTF
NA	TRBD1	TRBV7-9	TRBJ1-1	TGTGCCAGCAGCTCACCCCGGGACAGGGTCCCAGAAGCTTTCTTT	CASSSPRDRVPEAFF
NA	NA	TRBV15	TRBJ2-2	TGTGCCACCAGCAGAGATCTTTTTCAGGGCGACACCGGGGAGCTGTTTTTT	CATSRDLFQGDTGELFF
NA	TRBD2	TRBV6-5	TRBJ2-3	TGTGCCAGCGGCCGGGACTATGCCACAGATACGCAGTATTTT	CASGRDYATDTQYF
NA	TRBD2	TRBV12-5	TRBJ2-5	TGTGCTAGTGGTTCGGGACTAGCGGGGGCTCGAGAGACCCAGTACTTC	CASGSGLAGARETQYF
NA	TRBD2	TRBV7-8	TRBJ2-5	TGTGCCAGCAGCTTAGTCACCCCGGCGGGGGGACAAGAGACCCAGTACTTC	CASSLVTPAGGQETQYF
NA	NA	TRBV7-7	TRBJ2-5	TGTGCCAGCAGCTTAGACAGTAAAGAGACCCAGTACTTC	CASSLDSKETQYF
NA	TRBD1	TRBV28	TRBJ1-2	TGTGCCAGCAGTTTAATGGGACAGGGCTTCTATGGCTACACCTTC	CASSLMGQGFYGYTF
few	NA	TRBV30	TRBJ1-4	TGTGCCTGGAGTGTGTTATCGGGTGGTGGAGAAAAACTGTTTTTT	CAWSVLSGGGEKLFF
NA	NA	TRBV5-6	TRBJ2-1	TGTGCCAGCAGCTTGGGGATCGACAGGTTCAATGAGCAGTTCTTC	CASSLGIDRFNEQFF
NA	NA	TRBV6-5	TRBJ2-5	TGTGCCAGCAAGGCGGATGGGGGGTCGTGGGAGACCCAGTACTTC	CASKADGGSWETQYF
NA	TRBD2	TRBV4-3	TRBJ2-3	TGCGCCAGCAGCCAAGAGGTAGCGGGGGTTCCTCTTGCGCAGTATTTT	CASSQEVAGVPLAQYF
NA	NA	TRBV7-8	TRBJ2-7	TGTGCCAGCAGCTTAGTCGACTGGAACTCCTACGAGCAGTACTTC	CASSLVDWNSYEQYF
once	NA	TRBV6-1	TRBJ1-2	TGTGCCAGCAGCGGCACGGGGTCTGACTATGGCTACACCTTC	CASSGTGSDYGYTF
NA	TRBD1	TRBV19	TRBJ1-1	TGTGCCAGTAGTAGGGGACAGGGCGCTGAAGCTTTCTTT	CASSRGQGAEAFF
NA	NA	TRBV6-5	TRBJ2-6	TGTGCCAGCAGTTATGAGTCCTCCTCTGGGGCCAACGTCCTGACTTTC	CASSYESSSGANVLTF
NA	TRBD1	TRBV4-1	TRBJ2-7	TGCGCCAGCTCAGGACAGGGGGCCAATACCTACGAGCAGTACTTC	CASSGQGANTYEQYF
NA	NA	TRBV5-1	TRBJ2-1	TGCGCCAGCAGCTTCGCGACAGAGTACAATGAGCAGTTCTTC	CASSFATEYNEQFF
NA	NA	TRBV27	TRBJ2-7	TGTGCCAGCAAGGATACAGGGCGCGAGCAGTACTTC	CASKDTGREQYF
NA	NA	TRBV19	TRBJ2-2	TGTGCCAGTACACCTGAGAGGAGTTCATGGACCGGGGAGCTGTTTTTT	CASTPERSSWTGELFF